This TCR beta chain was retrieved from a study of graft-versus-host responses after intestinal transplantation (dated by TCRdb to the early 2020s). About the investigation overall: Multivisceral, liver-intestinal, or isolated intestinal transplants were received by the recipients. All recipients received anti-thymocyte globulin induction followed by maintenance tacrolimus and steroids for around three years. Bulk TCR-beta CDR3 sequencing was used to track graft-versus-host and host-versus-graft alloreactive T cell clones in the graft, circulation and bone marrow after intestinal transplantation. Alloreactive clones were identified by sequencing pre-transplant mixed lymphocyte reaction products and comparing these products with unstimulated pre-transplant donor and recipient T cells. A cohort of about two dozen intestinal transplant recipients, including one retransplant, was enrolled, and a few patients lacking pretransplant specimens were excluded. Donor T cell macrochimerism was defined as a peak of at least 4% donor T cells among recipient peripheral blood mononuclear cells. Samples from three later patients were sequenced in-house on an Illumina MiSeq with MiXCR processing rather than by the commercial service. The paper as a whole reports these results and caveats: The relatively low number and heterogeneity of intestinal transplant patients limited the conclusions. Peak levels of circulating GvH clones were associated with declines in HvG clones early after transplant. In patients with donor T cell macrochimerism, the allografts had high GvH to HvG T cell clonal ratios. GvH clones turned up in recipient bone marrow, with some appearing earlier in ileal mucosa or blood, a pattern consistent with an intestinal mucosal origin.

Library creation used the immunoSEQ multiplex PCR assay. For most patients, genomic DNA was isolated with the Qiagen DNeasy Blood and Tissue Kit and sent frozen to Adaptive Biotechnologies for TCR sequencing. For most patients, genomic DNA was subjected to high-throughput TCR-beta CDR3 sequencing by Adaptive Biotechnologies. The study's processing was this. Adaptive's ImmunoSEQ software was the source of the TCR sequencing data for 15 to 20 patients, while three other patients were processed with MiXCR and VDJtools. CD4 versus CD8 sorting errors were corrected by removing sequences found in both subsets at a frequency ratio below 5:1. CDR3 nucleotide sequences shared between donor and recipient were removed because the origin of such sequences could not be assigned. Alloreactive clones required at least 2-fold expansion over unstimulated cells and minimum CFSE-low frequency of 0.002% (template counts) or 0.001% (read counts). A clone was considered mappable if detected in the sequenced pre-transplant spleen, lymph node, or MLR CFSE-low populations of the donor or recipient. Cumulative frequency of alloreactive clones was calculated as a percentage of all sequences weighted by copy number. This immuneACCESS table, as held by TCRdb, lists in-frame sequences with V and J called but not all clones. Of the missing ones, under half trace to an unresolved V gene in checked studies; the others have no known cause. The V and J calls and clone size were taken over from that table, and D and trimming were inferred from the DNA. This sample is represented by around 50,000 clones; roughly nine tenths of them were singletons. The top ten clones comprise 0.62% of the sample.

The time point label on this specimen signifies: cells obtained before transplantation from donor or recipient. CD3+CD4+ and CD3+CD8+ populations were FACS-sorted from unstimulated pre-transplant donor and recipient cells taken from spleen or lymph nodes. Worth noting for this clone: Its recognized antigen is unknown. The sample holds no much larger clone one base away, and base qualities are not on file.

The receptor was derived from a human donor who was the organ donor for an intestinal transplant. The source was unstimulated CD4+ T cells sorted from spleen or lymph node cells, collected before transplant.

The CDR3 is CASSFREEQYF. The nucleotide sequence is given as TGTGCCAGCAGCTTCAGGGAAGAGCAGTACTTC. The sequence is built from TRBV5-6 and TRBJ2-7; TRBD1 is a possible D gene, resting on 5 matching bases. Via the germline V gene, CDR1 is SGHDT and CDR2 YYEEEE. Trimming takes 2 bases from V and 7 bases from J, and the germline ends sit 7 bases apart. The CDR3 holds 11 amino acids from the cysteine to the phenylalanine. The CDR3 DNA has 33 bases and is translated from base 1.